A selection of T cell receptor beta chains follows, all from one sample in a study of Ad26.COV2.S vaccination and SARS-CoV-2 variants. The repertoire was sequenced with immunoSEQ multiplex PCR; TCRdb's copy has only in-frame clones and lacks some. Here the sample spans more than 150,000 clones, around 90% being singletons. This sample comprised peripheral blood, obtained after recovery from COVID-19. The receptor set was obtained from a human donor who had recovered from COVID-19. Each CDR3 is given with its conserved first and last residue. D genes are given only for firm matches. The listing skips clone size in some rows; elsewhere it reads once, few, many or a size class.

v_call	clone_size	j_call	cdr3_length	d_call	cdr3_aa	cdr3_nt
TRBV7-2	few	TRBJ2-7	12	-	CASSFLSYEQYF	TGTGCCAGCAGTTTTCTATCCTACGAGCAGTACTTC
TRBV4-1	-	TRBJ2-2	18	TRBD2	CASSQGGSGGANTGELFF	TGCGCCAGCAGCCAAGGTGGTAGCGGGGGGGCTAACACCGGGGAGCTGTTTTTT
TRBV11-2	-	TRBJ2-3	14	-	CASTGTPFTDTQYF	TGTGCCAGCACCGGGACGCCGTTCACAGATACGCAGTATTTT
TRBV7-6	-	TRBJ2-7	14	-	CASSLAGGAYEQYF	TGTGCCAGCAGCTTAGCAGGGGGAGCCTACGAGCAGTACTTC
TRBV27	-	TRBJ2-1	15	TRBD1	CASSFSPQGADEQFF	TGTGCCAGCAGTTTTTCCCCGCAGGGGGCGGATGAGCAGTTCTTC
TRBV5-6	once	TRBJ1-3	14	-	CASSEQGSGNTIYF	TGTGCCAGCAGCGAACAGGGCTCTGGAAACACCATATATTTT
TRBV4-1	-	TRBJ1-6	18	-	CASSQGELGSSYNSPLHF	TGCGCCAGCAGCCAAGGGGAGTTGGGAAGCTCCTATAATTCACCCCTCCACTTT
TRBV6-5	few	TRBJ1-5	15	-	CASSYSRQGHQPQHF	TGTGCCAGCAGTTACTCGCGGCAGGGCCACCAGCCCCAGCATTTT
TRBV3-1/TRBV3-2	-	TRBJ2-1	17	TRBD2	CASSQGGAGGSYNEQFF	TGTGCCAGCAGCCAAGGAGGAGCGGGGGGGTCCTACAATGAGCAGTTCTTC
TRBV5-1	-	TRBJ1-1	16	TRBD1	CASSFRGQGMNTEAFF	TGCGCCAGCAGCTTCAGGGGACAGGGGATGAACACTGAAGCTTTCTTT
TRBV6-1	-	TRBJ1-5	18	TRBD1	CASSEARGGPYSNQPQHF	TGTGCCAGCAGTGAAGCCAGGGGGGGGCCATATAGCAATCAGCCCCAGCATTTT
TRBV12-3/TRBV12-4	-	TRBJ2-7	13	-	CASGVRDLDQQYF	TGTGCCAGCGGCGTCCGGGACCTCGACCAGCAGTACTTC
TRBV6-5	-	TRBJ2-1	15	TRBD2	CASGRSSGEAPRQFF	TGTGCCAGCGGTAGATCTAGCGGAGAAGCCCCGCGGCAGTTCTTC
TRBV5-1	-	TRBJ1-2	15	-	CASSTTGDTNYGYTF	TGCGCCAGCAGCACAACAGGCGATACTAACTATGGCTACACCTTC
TRBV5-6	-	TRBJ2-4	15	TRBD2	CASTWEGVAKNIQYF	TGTGCCAGCACCTGGGAGGGAGTAGCCAAAAACATTCAGTACTTC
TRBV14	once	TRBJ1-2	15	-	CASSLIGSGNYGYTF	TGTGCCAGCAGCCTTATAGGGAGCGGTAACTATGGCTACACCTTC
TRBV6-5	once	TRBJ2-1	13	-	CASSQNRGNEQFF	TGTGCCAGCAGTCAGAACCGGGGGAATGAGCAGTTCTTC
TRBV7-9	-	TRBJ2-7	16	TRBD2	CASSPPGLAGAYEQYF	TGTGCCAGCAGCCCGCCTGGACTAGCGGGAGCCTACGAGCAGTACTTC
TRBV6-1	-	TRBJ1-5	18	-	CASSDGLRGVYSNQPQHF	TGTGCCAGCAGTGATGGTCTCAGGGGCGTCTATAGCAATCAGCCCCAGCATTTT
TRBV9	-	TRBJ2-2	15	-	CASSPGGAVAGELFF	TGTGCCAGCAGCCCAGGGGGGGCCGTAGCCGGGGAGCTGTTTTTT
TRBV19	-	TRBJ1-5	13	-	CASSISRGQPQHF	TGTGCCAGTAGTATCAGTCGGGGTCAGCCCCAGCATTTT
TRBV11-3	-	TRBJ2-3	15	-	CASSVGGLGTDTQYF	TGTGCCAGCAGCGTCGGCGGCCTCGGGACAGATACGCAGTATTTT
TRBV27	-	TRBJ2-5	15	TRBD2	CASRPRLALEETQYF	TGTGCCAGCAGACCCCGACTAGCGCTAGAAGAGACCCAGTACTTC
TRBV5-6	-	TRBJ2-7	16	TRBD2	CASSLWGTRGTYEQYF	TGTGCCAGCAGCTTGTGGGGGACTAGGGGAACTTACGAGCAGTACTTC
TRBV9	-	TRBJ2-3	14	TRBD1	CASSLMTGLDTQYF	TGTGCCAGCAGCCTCATGACAGGGCTGGATACGCAGTATTTT
TRBV4-1	once	TRBJ2-1	13	-	CASSQEGGNEQFF	TGCGCCAGCAGCCAAGAAGGAGGCAATGAGCAGTTCTTC
TRBV7-9	-	TRBJ2-7	15	TRBD1	CASSPDGTGLYEQYF	TGTGCCAGCAGCCCCGACGGGACAGGTCTCTACGAGCAGTACTTC
TRBV18	-	TRBJ2-6	14	-	CASSRETGANVLTF	TGTGCCAGCTCCCGTGAGACTGGGGCCAACGTCCTGACTTTC
TRBV14	-	TRBJ1-3	19	-	CASSQVGRGVGLSGNTIYF	TGTGCCAGCAGCCAAGTGGGGCGAGGGGTCGGACTCTCTGGAAACACCATATATTTT
TRBV20-1	-	TRBJ1-3	11	-	CSARKENTIYF	TGCAGTGCTAGGAAGGAGAACACCATATATTTT
TRBV12-3/TRBV12-4	few	TRBJ2-7	11	-	CASSPASEQYF	TGTGCCAGCAGTCCGGCAAGCGAGCAGTACTTC
TRBV11-2	-	TRBJ2-7	12	-	CASSSLPLEQYF	TGTGCCAGCAGCTCCCTGCCCCTAGAGCAGTACTTC
TRBV5-1	-	TRBJ1-1	14	-	CASSEIQGDTEAFF	TGCGCCAGCAGCGAGATACAGGGAGACACTGAAGCTTTCTTT
TRBV5-1	-	TRBJ2-2	14	TRBD2	CASRLAGVTGELFF	TGCGCCAGCCGACTAGCGGGTGTCACCGGGGAGCTGTTTTTT
TRBV9	-	TRBJ2-1	15	-	CASSPSQGSYNEQFF	TGTGCCAGCAGCCCTTCACAGGGTTCCTACAATGAGCAGTTCTTC
TRBV11-2	-	TRBJ2-1	13	-	CASSLDSHNEQFF	TGTGCCAGCAGCTTGGACAGCCACAATGAGCAGTTCTTC
TRBV19	-	TRBJ2-7	13	-	CASSIGGTYEQYF	TGTGCCAGTAGTATCGGGGGAACCTACGAGCAGTACTTC
TRBV18	-	TRBJ1-1	12	-	CASSPPMGAPFF	TGTGCCAGCTCACCCCCCATGGGGGCCCCTTTCTTT
TRBV4-1	once	TRBJ1-1	18	TRBD1	CASSQRGTGEVMNTEAFF	TGCGCCAGCAGCCAAAGGGGGACAGGGGAAGTCATGAACACTGAAGCTTTCTTT
TRBV24-1	-	TRBJ2-5	14	-	CATSDMAGDQTQYF	TGTGCCACCAGTGATATGGCCGGAGATCAGACCCAGTACTTC
TRBV7-9	-	TRBJ2-7	18	TRBD2	CASSSSLRTSGAAYEQYF	TGTGCCAGCAGCTCCAGTTTAAGGACTAGCGGAGCAGCCTACGAGCAGTACTTC
TRBV7-6	-	TRBJ1-2	13	-	CASSLAVGRGYTF	TGTGCCAGCAGTCTAGCAGTGGGGCGAGGCTACACCTTC